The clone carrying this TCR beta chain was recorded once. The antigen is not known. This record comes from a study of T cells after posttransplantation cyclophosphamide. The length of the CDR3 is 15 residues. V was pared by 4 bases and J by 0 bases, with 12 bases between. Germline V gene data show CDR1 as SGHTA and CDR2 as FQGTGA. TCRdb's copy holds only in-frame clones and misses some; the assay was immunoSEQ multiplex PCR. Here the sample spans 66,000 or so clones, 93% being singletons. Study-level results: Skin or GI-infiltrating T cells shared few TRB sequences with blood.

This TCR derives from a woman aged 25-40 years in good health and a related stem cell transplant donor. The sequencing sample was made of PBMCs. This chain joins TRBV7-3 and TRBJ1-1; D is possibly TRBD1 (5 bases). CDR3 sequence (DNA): TGTGCCAGCAGCTGGGACGGGAGAATGAACACTGAAGCTTTCTTT. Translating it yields CASSWDGRMNTEAFF. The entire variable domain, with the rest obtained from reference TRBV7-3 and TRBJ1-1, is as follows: GAGVSQTPSNKVTEKGKYVELRCDPISGHTALYWYRQSLGQGPEFLIYFQGTGAADDSGLPNDRFFAVRPEGSVSTLKIQRTERGDSAVYLCASSWDGRMNTEAFFGQGTRLTVV.